One sample yielded the 21 T cell receptor beta chains listed below, sequenced in a study of human T cells and chemical hapten exposure. TCRdb independently ran MiXCR on the RACE reads; one entry per CDR3 protein. The sample records 130,000 or so distinct CDR3 sequences, approximately 9.5% being singletons. As to time point: healthy volunteer bleed at 2 weeks. Total RNA was extracted from unfractionated whole blood. Source material: whole blood. Every receptor here comes from a male donor in good health. Some clones in this sample may be carry-over from other donors' samples.

This clonotype was counted many times. V gene TRBV12-3 or TRBV12-4 combines with J gene TRBJ2-7; D is unresolved. CDR3 length: 15 residues. Trimming pared 5 bases from V and 2 bases from J, leaving 16 bases between. CDR3 DNA: TGTGCCAGCAGTCCCCCTTTGGGGATAACCTACGAGCAGTACTTC. Amino acid sequence: CASSPPLGITYEQYF.

This sequence joins TRBV18 and TRBJ1-1, with a tentative D call TRBD1 (6 bases). V was clipped by 5 bases and J by 4 bases, with 20 bases between them. The CDR3 totals 16 residues. Germline V lookup: CDR1 KGHSH, CDR2 LQKENI. This CDR3 reads CASSISDSLGFTEAFF. The CDR3 bases are TGTGCCAGCTCAATCTCGGACAGTCTAGGGTTCACTGAAGCTTTCTTT.

This chain links TRBV12-5 with TRBJ2-3; the D is unclear. Germline lookup yields CDR1 LGHNT and CDR2 FRNRAP. V was trimmed by 3 bases and J by 6 bases, leaving 7 bases between them. This CDR3 is 12 amino acids long. CDR3 bases: TGTGCTAGTGGTTTTGGGTCGGATACGCAGTATTTT. Its protein is CASGFGSDTQYF.

The V and J genes are TRBV7-2 and TRBJ2-1; TRBD2 agrees at 10 bases. CDR1 and CDR2 from the germline V gene are SGHTA and FQGNSA. V trimming: 4 bases; J trimming: 7 bases; junction bases outside the gene matches: 7. This CDR3 contains 15 residues. CDR3 sequence reads: CASSSSGGAPNEQFF. As DNA, the CDR3 is TGTGCCAGCAGCTCAAGCGGGGGGGCCCCGAATGAGCAGTTCTTC.

This clonotype came up a few times. V gene TRBV20-1 combines with J gene TRBJ2-7, with D perhaps TRBD1 or TRBD2 (5 bases each). The V end lost 3 bases, the J end lost 4 bases, and 13 bases lay between the germline ends. In germline, CDR1 is DFQATT, CDR2 SNEGSKA (reference sequence). This CDR3 is 13 amino acids long. In DNA form, the CDR3 reads TGCAGTGCTAGCACAGGCCGAGGGTACGAGCAGTACTTC. Amino acids: CSASTGRGYEQYF.

This clonotype was seen repeatedly, ten times or more. V is TRBV5-1 and J is TRBJ2-1, with TRBD1 as a possible D gene (6 bases). V lost 4 bases and J 6 bases, leaving 17 bases between the germline ends. The CDR3 contains 15 residues. CDR1 and CDR2 (germline): SGHRS, YFSETQ. The CDR3 loop reads CASSREGEPPNEQFF. The DNA for the CDR3 is TGCGCCAGCAGCCGCGAGGGGGAGCCACCCAATGAGCAGTTCTTC.

This clonotype was observed a few times. The chain employs TRBV12-3 or TRBV12-4 and TRBJ1-2; perhaps TRBD1 as D (5 bases). Trimming took 5 bases from V and 5 from J, leaving 18 bases between them. The CDR3 extends over 15 amino acids. The CDR3 reads CASSLDSKGVYGYTF. The CDR3 nucleotides are TGTGCCAGCAGTCTCGACAGCAAAGGGGTTTATGGCTACACCTTC.

The chain couples TRBV11-1 to TRBJ2-1; D perhaps matches TRBD1 (6 bases). Trimming stripped 1 base from V and 8 bases from J, with 24 bases between. This CDR3 comprises 18 residues. CDR1 and CDR2 (germline): SGHAT, FQDESV (reference sequence). This CDR3 is CASSLGSNRDMVVHEQFF. The CDR3 nucleotides are TGTGCCAGCAGCTTAGGTTCTAACCGGGACATGGTCGTACATGAGCAGTTCTTC.

This clonotype was seen a handful of times. This chain uses TRBV29-1 with TRBJ2-7; D might be TRBD2 (6 bases). The V gene lost 5 bases and the J gene lost 4 bases, with 15 bases spanning the gap. Germline CDR1 SQVTM, CDR2 ANQGSEA. The CDR3 length is 13 residues. CDR3 amino acids: CSVLPGGRYEQYF. The CDR3 DNA reads as TGCAGCGTTCTCCCCGGGGGTAGGTACGAGCAGTACTTC.

V usage is TRBV7-3 and J usage is TRBJ2-7; D possibly corresponds to TRBD2 (6 bases). The CDR3 covers 14 residues. Germline CDR1 SGHTA, CDR2 FQGTGA. Trimming pared 0 bases from V and 3 bases from J, leaving 9 bases between. CDR3: CASSLTPGGYEQYF. DNA of the CDR3: TGTGCCAGCAGCTTAACCCCCGGGGGCTACGAGCAGTACTTC. The full variable domain, completed using reference TRBV7-3 and TRBJ2-7, is GAGVSQTPSNKVTEKGKYVELRCDPISGHTALYWYRQSLGQGPEFLIYFQGTGAADDSGLPNDRFFAVRPEGSVSTLKIQRTERGDSAVYLCASSLTPGGYEQYFGPGTRLTVT.

This clonotype was observed at least ten times. The chain combines TRBV27 with TRBJ2-1; 10 bases match TRBD2. Germline V gene sequence: CDR1 MNHEY, CDR2 SMNVEV (reference sequence). V gave up 0 bases and J gave up 4 bases; unmatched junction bases: 6. CDR3 length equals 17 residues. CDR3 sequence reads: CASSLSPLAGVYNEQFF. CDR3 nucleotides: TGTGCCAGCAGTTTATCCCCGCTAGCGGGAGTTTACAATGAGCAGTTCTTC.

The rearrangement uses TRBV7-8 and TRBJ2-2; D might be TRBD1 (5 bases). V gave up 4 bases and J gave up 1 base, with 16 bases separating them. The germline V gene has CDR1 SGHVS and CDR2 FQNEAQ. This CDR3 has 17 amino acids. The CDR3 coding sequence is TGTGCCAGCAGCTCACCCCGAGGCAGGGAGAACACCGGGGAGCTGTTTTTT. It specifies CASSSPRGRENTGELFF.

The rearrangement links TRBV7-6 to TRBJ1-2, with D possibly being TRBD1 (5 bases). CDR3 length equals 14 residues. The ends were cut back, 5 bases at V and 0 bases at J, with 10 bases in the middle. CDR1 and CDR2 from the germline V gene are SGHVS and FNYEAQ. CDR3 sequence reads: CASSPGTSNYGYTF. CDR3 DNA: TGTGCCAGCAGCCCCGGGACTTCTAACTATGGCTACACCTTC.

This clonotype was observed a handful of times. The chain recombines TRBV20-1 with TRBJ1-4, with a tentative D call TRBD1 (5 bases). The CDR3 is made up of 15 amino acids. Germline CDR1 reads DFQATT; CDR2 reads SNEGSKA (reference sequence). Trimming took off 0 bases at V and 5 bases at J, with 13 bases between the two ends. The chain's CDR3 is CSARDIQGGNEKLFF. In nucleotides, the CDR3 is TGCAGTGCTAGAGATATTCAGGGAGGAAATGAAAAACTGTTTTTT.

This clonotype was seen repeatedly, ten times or more. J is TRBJ1-2 and V is TRBV29-1, with D possibly matching TRBD1 (5 bases). Trimming pared 6 bases from V and 2 bases from J, leaving 10 bases between. Germline assignment: CDR1 SQVTM and CDR2 ANQGSEA. This CDR3 spans 12 amino acids. The CDR3 DNA is TGCAGCGTCCTGGGGGGAAACTATGGCTACACCTTC. Its translation: CSVLGGNYGYTF.

A remark on this clonotype: This sequence may be a read error, since a much larger clone differs from it by one base. The chain links TRBV2 to TRBJ1-6, with 10 bases matching TRBD1. The germline CDR1 and CDR2 sequences are SNHLY and FYNNEI. Germline trimming cut 7 bases from V and 1 base from J; bases unmatched to any gene: 7. CDR3 length: 17 amino acids. CDR3 amino acids: CASNLTGGGSYNSPLHF. CDR3 coding DNA: TGTGCCAGCAACCTGACAGGGGGCGGATCCTATAATTCACCCCTCCACTTT.

This clonotype showed up just a few times. The rearrangement links TRBV5-1 to TRBJ1-3; D is uncertain. This CDR3 comprises 14 residues. V shed 1 base and J shed 0 bases, with 5 bases lying between them. Germline V CDR1 and CDR2: SGHRS, YFSETQ. In DNA form, the CDR3 reads TGCGCCAGCAGCTTGTCGTCCTCTGGAAACACCATATATTTT. It codes for CASSLSSSGNTIYF.

This sequence joins TRBV7-2 and TRBJ2-1; the D is unclear. The CDR3 totals 15 residues. CDR1 is SGHTA, CDR2 FQGNSA, per germline. Trimming took off 5 bases at V and 8 bases at J, with 19 bases between the two ends. DNA for the CDR3: TGTGCCAGCAGCCCTAGGGTCGCGGTAGACCATGAGCAGTTCTTC. Translation gives CASSPRVAVDHEQFF.

The chain uses TRBV5-4 and TRBJ2-1; tentative D call: TRBD2 (5 bases). Trimming stripped 4 bases from V and 3 bases from J, with 8 bases between. The CDR3 extends over 13 amino acids. Germline loops: CDR1 SGHNT, CDR2 YYREEE (reference sequence). The CDR3 nucleotides are TGTGCCAGCAGCGTCCGGGACTACAATGAGCAGTTCTTC. Its translation is CASSVRDYNEQFF.

The rearrangement links TRBV29-1 to TRBJ2-3, with 11 bases identical to TRBD1. The V gene end was trimmed by 2 bases and the J gene end by 2 bases; junction bases not matched to a gene: 6. This CDR3 contains 16 residues. Germline CDR1 SQVTM, CDR2 ANQGSEA. CDR3 nucleotide sequence: TGCAGCGTTGAACCCGGGACAGGGGGACTCACAGATACGCAGTATTTT. Residues: CSVEPGTGGLTDTQYF.

This chain uses TRBV6-5 with TRBJ2-1; 12 nucleotides agree with TRBD1. CDR3 length: 20 residues. CDR1 is MNHEY and CDR2 is SVGAGI in the germline V gene. V shed 0 bases and J 0 bases; nucleotides not matched to a gene: 9. CDR3 nucleotide sequence: TGTGCCAGCAGTTACTCGTTTTCGGCGGGACAGGGGGCCTCCTACAATGAGCAGTTCTTC. Protein product: CASSYSFSAGQGASYNEQFF.